This TCR beta chain came from a study of blood T cell repertoires in COVID-19. Study-level background: Nucleic acid was either cDNA or gDNA, and it came from T cells, B-cell-depleted T cells, or PBMCs.

Trimming cost V 0 bases and J 3 bases; bases outside gene matches: 7. Germline V gene sequence: CDR1 GTSNPN, CDR2 SVGIG (reference sequence). The CDR3 totals 16 residues. Which cohort a participant joined came from the clinical history participants gave. Sequencing was performed with immunoSEQ multiplex PCR; in TCRdb, only in-frame clones are kept and a portion is missing. The sample lists around 300,000 clones, approximately 91% occurring once. The source of this sequence is a middle-aged woman who had recovered from COVID-19. What was sequenced was PBMCs or T cells enriched from blood (not recorded which). The J gene is TRBJ1-2, the V gene TRBV30, with 10 bases lining up with TRBD1. The CDR3 bases are TGTGCCTGGAGTGTGGGAGGGACAGGGGTTTACTATGGCTACACCTTC. Amino acids: CAWSVGGTGVYYGYTF.